The 21 T cell receptor beta chains reported below all come from one sample, sequenced in a study of blood T cell repertoires in COVID-19. The table came from immunoSEQ multiplex PCR; TCRdb's copy has only in-frame clones and leaves some out. The sample records some 210,000 clones, roughly nine tenths being singletons. Sample: peripheral blood. Receptors were obtained from a man aged 55 to 70 who had recovered from COVID-19.

In this sample, this clone turned up once. The chain combines TRBV5-5 with TRBJ2-7, with 7 bases matching TRBD1. The CDR3 spans 14 residues. The V segment lost 4 bases and the J segment 3 bases; nucleotides outside the gene matches: 7. The germline V gene has CDR1 SGHKS and CDR2 YYEKEE (reference sequence). The CDR3 nucleotides read TGTGCCAGCAGCAGGGACAGCCCAAACTACGAGCAGTACTTC. This gives the protein CASSRDSPNYEQYF.

V gene TRBV6-2 or TRBV6-3 combines with J gene TRBJ2-7; D is uncertain. This CDR3 spans 14 amino acids. Germline-derived CDR1 and CDR2 are MNHEY and SVGEGT. The V end lost 2 bases, the J end lost 4 bases, and 12 bases lay between the germline ends. In DNA, the CDR3 is TGTGCCAGCAGTTACCAACGGCCGGGTTACGAGCAGTACTTC. This translates into CASSYQRPGYEQYF.

The gene calls are TRBV6-2 or TRBV6-3 and TRBJ2-1; D is unresolved. This CDR3 contains 12 residues. Trimming pared 6 bases from V and 9 bases from J, leaving 12 bases between. The germline gives CDR1 MNHEY, CDR2 SVGEGT. In nucleotides, the CDR3 is TGTGCCAGCAGCACCACCCAACTTGAGCAGTTCTTC. This gives the protein CASSTTQLEQFF.

CDR3 loop: CASSATRHNQPQHF. In DNA, the CDR3 is TGTGCCAGCAGCGCCACACGCCACAATCAGCCCCAGCATTTT. The rearrangement joins TRBV5-6 to TRBJ1-5, with D hard to call. Germline V CDR1 and CDR2: SGHDT, YYEEEE. The length of the CDR3 is 14 residues. Trimming removed 4 bases from V and 3 bases from J, with 11 bases in between.

J is TRBJ2-7 and V is TRBV6-6; 8 bases fit TRBD2. CDR1 and CDR2 (germline): MNHNY, SVGAGI (reference sequence). J gave up 6 bases and V 6 bases, and 4 bases lay outside the gene matches. The CDR3 consists of 12 residues. CDR3 amino acids: CASRPGRAEQYF. The CDR3 DNA sequence: TGTGCCAGCAGACCCGGGAGGGCCGAGCAGTACTTC.

The chain has TRBV5-4 and TRBJ2-3; weak D call: TRBD1 (7 bases). In germline, CDR1 is SGHNT, CDR2 YYREEE (reference sequence). V lost 2 bases and J 0 bases, leaving 10 bases between the germline ends. CDR3 length equals 15 residues. The CDR3 region has the DNA TGTGCCAGCAGCTTCGGGGGACAGAGCACAGATACGCAGTATTTT. This codes for CASSFGGQSTDTQYF.

The table lists this clone with a count of one. This chain connects TRBV30 to TRBJ2-7; possible D gene TRBD2, 6 bases. V lost 4 bases and J lost 1, with 11 bases in between. The germline V gene has CDR1 GTSNPN and CDR2 SVGIG (reference sequence). The CDR3 spans 13 residues. In nucleotides, the CDR3 is TGTGCCTGGAATCCGGGACTGTCCTACGAGCAGTACTTC. As protein: CAWNPGLSYEQYF.

The chain couples TRBV7-9 to TRBJ1-1; 9 positions agree with TRBD1. The CDR3 is 16 residues long. The germline gives CDR1 SEHNR, CDR2 FQNEAQ (reference sequence). V trimming: 1 base; J trimming: 2 bases; junction bases outside the gene matches: 5. CDR3 bases: TGTGCCAGCAGCTTAGAGGGGACAGGGCCAAACACTGAAGCTTTCTTT. Translating gives CASSLEGTGPNTEAFF.

The chain links TRBV6-6 to TRBJ1-2; 7 bases map to TRBD1. Trimming removed 6 bases from V and 6 bases from J; junction bases left unmatched: 7. The CDR3 loop spans 13 amino acids. CDR1 MNHNY and CDR2 SVGAGI come from the germline V gene (reference sequence). The CDR3 sequence: CASRPGGRDGYTF. The CDR3 DNA reads TGTGCCAGCAGACCAGGGGGGCGGGATGGCTACACCTTC.

The chain employs TRBV19 and TRBJ2-1, with 9 bases aligning to TRBD2. CDR1 LNHDA and CDR2 SQIVND come from the germline V gene (reference sequence). V shed 7 bases and J 9 bases; nucleotides not matched to a gene: 10. The CDR3 loop spans 14 amino acids. CDR3 in amino acids: CASTGTSRNSEQFF. As DNA, the CDR3 is TGTGCCAGTACAGGGACTAGCCGGAACAGTGAGCAGTTCTTC.

The chain employs TRBV7-3 and TRBJ2-1, with D possibly matching TRBD1 (7 bases). The ends were cut back, 5 bases at V and 2 bases at J, with 16 bases in the middle. This CDR3 contains 16 residues. Germline V gene data show CDR1 as SGHTA and CDR2 as FQGTGA. CDR3 coding DNA: TGTGCCAGCAGCCGTAGACAGGGAGGTCCCTACAATGAGCAGTTCTTC. Its protein is CASSRRQGGPYNEQFF.

The chain has TRBV5-4 and TRBJ2-2; 8 bases are a match to TRBD1. V shed 0 bases, J shed 3 bases, and the junction held 4 bases outside the gene matches. Germline V lookup: CDR1 SGHNT, CDR2 YYREEE (reference sequence). This CDR3 comprises 16 residues. The CDR3 region is CASSLVAGGYTGELFF. CDR3 sequence (DNA): TGTGCCAGCAGCTTGGTGGCAGGGGGCTACACCGGGGAGCTGTTTTTT. The full variable domain, rest sourced from reference TRBV5-4 and TRBJ2-2, is ETGVTQSPTHLIKTRGQQVTLRCSSQSGHNTVSWYQQALGQGPQFIFQYYREEENGRGNFPPRFSGLQFPNYSSELNVNALELDDSALYLCASSLVAGGYTGELFFGEGSRLTVL.

The chain recombines TRBV5-8 with TRBJ2-7; tentative D call: TRBD2 (6 bases). This CDR3 spans 16 amino acids. The V end was cut by 0 bases, the J end by 0 bases, with 13 bases between. Per germline, CDR1 SGHTS and CDR2 YDEGEE. CDR3 region: CASSLAVAATSYEQYF. In DNA form, the CDR3 reads TGTGCCAGCAGCTTGGCTGTAGCGGCTACCTCCTACGAGCAGTACTTC.

The rearrangement joins TRBV18 to TRBJ2-3; D unresolved. The CDR3 has 13 residues. Germline V lookup: CDR1 KGHSH, CDR2 LQKENI. The germline V and J ends were trimmed by 3 bases and 0 bases, with 4 bases remaining between them. DNA for the CDR3: TGTGCCAGCTCACCGGCTAGCACAGATACGCAGTATTTT. As protein: CASSPASTDTQYF.

The V gene is TRBV20-1, the J gene TRBJ2-7, with 12 bases fitting TRBD2. Germline lookup yields CDR1 DFQATT and CDR2 SNEGSKA (reference sequence). Trimming took 3 bases from V and 0 from J; bases not matched to a gene: 9. CDR3 length: 17 amino acids. The CDR3 bases are TGCAGTGCTAGTGGTGCCCTAGCGGGAGGGAGCTCCTACGAGCAGTACTTC. It specifies CSASGALAGGSSYEQYF.

The rearrangement links TRBV10-3 to TRBJ1-3; TRBD1 aligns across 9 bases. With 1 base clipped from V and 4 bases from J, the junction kept 2 bases outside the gene matches. The CDR3 sequence is 15 residues long. Per germline, CDR1 ENHRY and CDR2 SYGVKD. CDR3 amino acids: CAISEWTGDGNTIYF. The CDR3, as DNA: TGTGCCATCAGTGAGTGGACAGGGGACGGAAACACCATATATTTT.

The chain's CDR3 is CASSPNRGAETQYF. Written as DNA, the CDR3 is TGTGCCAGCAGCCCAAATCGGGGGGCAGAGACCCAGTACTTC. This sequence joins TRBV4-2 and TRBJ2-5, with D tentatively TRBD2 (7 bases). In germline, CDR1 is LGHNA, CDR2 YNFKEQ. This CDR3 contains 14 residues. V lost 4 bases and J lost 4, with 13 bases in between.

J is TRBJ1-1 and V is TRBV20-1, with D unresolved. Trimming stripped 3 bases from V and 7 bases from J, with 12 bases between. The CDR3 has 12 amino acids. CDR1 is DFQATT and CDR2 is SNEGSKA in the germline V gene (reference sequence). CDR3 nucleotides: TGCAGTGCTAGTTACCCAACCAGTGAAGCTTTCTTT. Its protein is CSASYPTSEAFF.

The J gene is TRBJ2-7, the V gene TRBV27; 14 positions match TRBD2. The CDR3 is 17 amino acids. Trimming cost V 5 bases and J 0 bases; bases outside gene matches: 6. CDR1 is MNHEY, CDR2 SMNVEV, per germline (reference sequence). CDR3 sequence (DNA): TGTGCCAGCAGTGTGGGACTAGCGGGGGTGCCCTCCTACGAGCAGTACTTC. Its protein is CASSVGLAGVPSYEQYF.

Only a few counts were recorded for this clone. The J gene is TRBJ2-3, the V gene TRBV7-3; D is uncertain. The V end lost 2 bases, the J end lost 1 base, and 10 bases lay between the germline ends. The CDR3 has 15 residues. The germline CDR1 and CDR2 sequences are SGHTA and FQGTGA. The CDR3 protein is CASSLPYTGTDTQYF. The CDR3 DNA is TGTGCCAGCAGCTTACCATATACTGGCACAGATACGCAGTATTTT.

This chain joins TRBV19 and TRBJ1-4; TRBD1 agrees at 7 bases. Germline V gene sequence: CDR1 LNHDA, CDR2 SQIVND (reference sequence). The CDR3 contains 14 residues. Losses at the gene ends were 7 bases for V and 5 bases for J; bases not matched to a gene: 7. The CDR3 sequence: CASNTGAENEKLFF. The CDR3 nucleotides read TGTGCCAGTAACACAGGGGCGGAAAATGAAAAACTGTTTTTT.